This is a list of T cell receptor beta chains from one sample in a study of cytomegalovirus exposure and HLA in healthy donors. The method was immunoSEQ multiplex PCR; TCRdb's version includes in-frame clones alone and lacks a portion of them. The table has about 78,000 clones, about three quarters seen once; the top ten hold 11%. The specimen sequenced was PBMCs. Receptor source: a woman in her thirties or forties in good health and CMV-seropositive. CDR3s include the opening cysteine and the closing phenylalanine or tryptophan. The D gene is left open where the match is weak.

J: TRBJ2-3; D: .; V: TRBV25-1; CDR3: CAGHRQLTSTDTQYF
J: TRBJ2-3; D: .; V: TRBV9; CDR3: CASSVASYTDTQYF
J: .; D: .; V: TRBV30; CDR3: CAWSGGLISYEQYF
J: TRBJ1-4; D: TRBD1; V: TRBV28; CDR3: CASSLGDRYEKLFF
J: TRBJ1-2; D: .; V: TRBV6-5; CDR3: CASSYVGGGHYGYTF
J: TRBJ1-5; D: TRBD1; V: TRBV10-2; CDR3: CAGGQANQPQHF
J: TRBJ1-2; D: .; V: TRBV5-6; CDR3: CASSLVVLGGGYTF
J: TRBJ1-1; D: .; V: TRBV6-1; CDR3: CASPITPEGTEAFF
J: TRBJ1-1; D: .; V: TRBV4-3; CDR3: CASSQEQLNTEAFF
J: TRBJ1-1; D: .; V: TRBV4-1; CDR3: CASSHTFRGDTEAFF
J: TRBJ1-4; D: TRBD1; V: TRBV25-1; CDR3: CASSERQGRRGKLFF
J: TRBJ2-1; D: .; V: TRBV2; CDR3: CASSVETFSSYNEQFF
J: TRBJ2-5; D: TRBD2; V: TRBV5-4; CDR3: CASSFGTSSQETQYF
J: TRBJ2-3; D: TRBD2; V: TRBV5-6; CDR3: CASSLEGGGAVRVGTQYF
J: TRBJ1-5; D: TRBD1; V: TRBV10-1; CDR3: CASSARQGGSNQPQHF
J: TRBJ2-5; D: .; V: TRBV6-6; CDR3: CASRVRATQETQYF
J: TRBJ1-1; D: TRBD1; V: TRBV7-2; CDR3: CASSLGQGFEAFF
J: TRBJ1-6; D: TRBD1; V: TRBV28; CDR3: CATVNRGPTPLHF
J: TRBJ2-1; D: .; V: TRBV27; CDR3: CASSLAGNEQFF
J: TRBJ1-1; D: .; V: TRBV18; CDR3: CASSPPQVMNTEAFF
J: TRBJ2-5; D: TRBD1; V: TRBV6-1; CDR3: CASSEILGQGKETQYF
J: TRBJ1-1; D: .; V: TRBV28; CDR3: CASCGGYTGKWSTEAFF
J: TRBJ2-7; D: TRBD2; V: TRBV11-2; CDR3: CASTNQQLAGSYEQYF
J: TRBJ1-6; D: .; V: TRBV6-4; CDR3: CASSEQHNSPLHF
J: .; D: TRBD1; V: TRBV7-6; CDR3: CASSSWDSHEQYF
J: TRBJ1-2; D: TRBD1; V: TRBV11-2; CDR3: CASSLPHRGYSYTF
J: TRBJ2-1; D: TRBD2; V: TRBV7-9; CDR3: CASSEKSGIHNEQFF
J: TRBJ1-1; D: TRBD1; V: TRBV7-9; CDR3: CASSSGTGTTEAFF
J: TRBJ2-3; D: .; V: TRBV30; CDR3: CASSRGAAGGTDTQYF
J: TRBJ1-1; D: .; V: TRBV7-8; CDR3: CASSTHQGVGSEAFF
J: TRBJ1-4; D: .; V: TRBV7-2; CDR3: CASSSGVLGATNEKLFF
J: TRBJ1-1; D: .; V: TRBV18; CDR3: CASSPRETEAFF